One sample yielded the 21 T cell receptor beta chains listed below, sequenced in a study of beta chain features in type 1 diabetes. Study findings and constraints: Type 1 diabetes patients had TCRB CDR3s that were shorter (moderately but significantly so) in all four CD4+ subsets.

These receptors' antigens are unknown. Every bit of the isolated RNA underwent reverse transcription, so sequencing read expressed TCRB transcripts. TCRdb's table, derived via immunoSEQ multiplex PCR, lists solely in-frame clones and lacks some. The repertoire consists of about 150,000 clones, with 9% to 12% occurring once and the leading ten covering around 0.48%. Sequenced input: central memory CD4+ T cells from blood. These receptors all come from a man aged 25 to 40 with type 1 diabetes.

V gene TRBV28 combines with J gene TRBJ2-7, with TRBD1 as a possible D gene (5 bases). Germline CDR1 reads MDHEN; CDR2 reads SYDVKM. This CDR3 is 14 amino acids long. V lost 2 bases to trimming and J lost 2 bases, with 10 bases between them. This CDR3 is CASSLEQDAYEQYF. Here the CDR3 DNA reads TGTGCCAGCAGTTTAGAACAGGACGCCTACGAGCAGTACTTC.

The table lists this clone with a few counts. J is TRBJ2-7 and V is TRBV2; TRBD1 matches 8 bases. The CDR3 covers 16 residues. With V trimmed by 0 bases and J by 4 bases, 8 bases remained unmatched. Germline assignment: CDR1 SNHLY and CDR2 FYNNEI. CDR3 region: CASSEALSGTGYEQYF. The CDR3 nucleotides are TGTGCCAGCAGTGAAGCGCTATCCGGGACAGGTTACGAGCAGTACTTC.

The V gene is TRBV5-1, the J gene TRBJ1-4; the match to TRBD1 covers 8 bases. The CDR3 is made up of 14 amino acids. J was trimmed by 7 bases and V by 1 base; bases with no gene match: 3. Germline V gives CDR1 SGHRS, CDR2 YFSETQ. For the CDR3, the DNA is TGCGCCAGCAGCTTGACAACAGGGGGTGAAAAACTGTTTTTT. Its translation: CASSLTTGGEKLFF.

This clone occurred once. The rearrangement joins TRBV18 to TRBJ2-1; 10 bases match TRBD1. In germline, CDR1 is KGHSH, CDR2 LQKENI. The CDR3 extends over 15 amino acids. V lost 4 bases to trimming and J lost 2 bases; unmatched junction nucleotides: 2. CDR3 DNA: TGTGCCAGCTCACGGGACAGGGGCCCCTACAATGAGCAGTTCTTC. It yields the protein CASSRDRGPYNEQFF.

This clone was recorded a few times. Relative to the germline gene, one junction end is altered; a read error may explain this. The V and J genes are TRBV7-8 and TRBJ2-1; no firm D call. The length of the CDR3 is 14 residues. Germline-derived CDR1 and CDR2 are SGHVS and FQNEAQ. This CDR3 reads CASRLAARRDEQFF. CDR3 nucleotide sequence: TGTGCCAGCCGCTTAGCCGCTCGTCGAGATGAGCAGTTCTTC.

V is TRBV2 and J is TRBJ2-5, with 12 bases aligning to TRBD2. The CDR3 sequence is 15 residues long. V dropped 6 bases and J dropped 5; count of bases not matched to a gene: 7. CDR1 SNHLY and CDR2 FYNNEI come from the germline V gene. The CDR3 loop reads CASRQGLAGGETQYF. The DNA of the CDR3 is TGTGCCAGCAGACAGGGACTAGCGGGCGGCGAGACCCAGTACTTC.

The sample holds a few counts of this clone. The rearrangement uses TRBV30 and TRBJ1-5; 8 bases map to TRBD1. CDR1 is GTSNPN and CDR2 is SVGIG in the germline V gene (reference sequence). The V and J ends lost 7 bases and 0 bases, in that order; junction bases with no gene match: 5. There are 14 residues in the CDR3. The DNA for the CDR3 is TGTGCCTTCAGACAGGGGATTAGCAATCAGCCCCAGCATTTT. Translated, it gives CAFRQGISNQPQHF.

This clone was observed a handful of times. The chain combines TRBV10-3 with TRBJ1-3; D might be TRBD1 (6 bases). V lost 6 bases, J lost 5 bases, and 11 bases lay in between. The germline V gene encodes CDR1 ENHRY and CDR2 SYGVKD. This CDR3 contains 13 residues. Here the CDR3 DNA reads TGTGCCATCAGAGAGGACAGCCGAAACACCATATATTTT. It codes for CAIREDSRNTIYF.

The V gene is TRBV18, the J gene TRBJ1-5; the D is unclear. The CDR3 consists of 16 residues. Trimming stripped 3 bases from V and 7 bases from J, with 19 bases between. The germline V gene has CDR1 KGHSH and CDR2 LQKENI. The CDR3 is CASSPQGSLGGQPQHF. CDR3 nucleotide sequence: TGTGCCAGCTCACCTCAAGGGAGCCTAGGTGGGCAGCCCCAGCATTTT. The variable domain in full, with the rest retrieved from reference TRBV18 and TRBJ1-5, is NAGVMQNPRHLVRRRGQEARLRCSPMKGHSHVYWYRQLPEEGLKFMVYLQKENIIDESGMPKERFSAEFPKEGPSILRIQQVVRGDSAAYFCASSPQGSLGGQPQHFGDGTRLSIL.

The CDR3 spells CSVGGVTGGEAFF. As DNA, the CDR3 is TGCAGCGTTGGGGGTGTTACGGGGGGCGAAGCTTTCTTT. The rearrangement joins TRBV29-1 to TRBJ1-1; TRBD1 might be the D (6 bases). The CDR3 has 13 residues. V dropped 4 bases and J dropped 8 bases, with 17 bases sitting between them. Germline V gene data show CDR1 as SQVTM and CDR2 as ANQGSEA.

This clone occurred a few times. The V call is TRBV19, the J call TRBJ2-1; D ambiguous. The germline V gene encodes CDR1 LNHDA and CDR2 SQIVND (reference sequence). This CDR3 has 12 amino acids. V lost 4 bases, J lost 6 bases, and 7 bases lay in between. The CDR3 DNA reads as TGTGCCAGTAGTAAAGTAGCCAATGAGCAGTTCTTC. Translation gives CASSKVANEQFF.

The J gene is TRBJ2-2, the V gene TRBV28; a possible D gene is TRBD1 (5 bases). The CDR3 length is 13 residues. Germline-derived CDR1 and CDR2 are MDHEN and SYDVKM. V was clipped by 7 bases and J by 7 bases, with 13 bases between them. The DNA of the CDR3 is TGTGCCAGCATTTCAGGGCAAGGCGGGGAGCTGTTTTTT. Protein: CASISGQGGELFF.

This clone was found once. V and J are TRBV7-8 and TRBJ2-3; the D gene is possibly TRBD1 (5 bases). Germline V CDR1 and CDR2: SGHVS, FQNEAQ. The CDR3 sequence is 12 residues long. The ends were cut back, 2 bases at V and 7 bases at J, with 7 bases in the middle. The CDR3 reads CASSLSDNTQYF. As DNA, the CDR3 is TGTGCCAGCAGCTTATCGGACAATACGCAGTATTTT.

This CDR3 reads CASGYSGESEKLFF. CDR3 DNA: TGTGCCAGCGGATACTCAGGGGAAAGTGAAAAACTGTTTTTT. The chain has TRBV28 and TRBJ1-4; possible D gene TRBD1, 6 bases. CDR1 and CDR2 (germline): MDHEN, SYDVKM. The CDR3 totals 14 residues. Trimming removed 8 bases at V and 7 bases at J, with 17 bases between.

This clone was detected only a few times. The rearrangement uses TRBV10-3 and TRBJ2-5, with D possibly matching TRBD2 (6 bases). V lost 0 bases and J lost 5, with 10 bases in between. CDR1 is ENHRY, CDR2 SYGVKD, per germline. CDR3 length: 14 amino acids. The CDR3 bases are TGTGCCATCAGTGAGTCGACGGGAGTGGAGACCCAGTACTTC. It yields the protein CAISESTGVETQYF.

This clone was seen more than once but under ten times. This chain joins TRBV11-2 and TRBJ2-3; 10 bases are shared with TRBD2. CDR3 length: 15 amino acids. Germline CDR1 is SGHAT and CDR2 is FQNNGV. With V trimmed by 5 bases and J by 4 bases, 6 bases remained unmatched. The CDR3 DNA is TGTGCCAGCAGCCAAGAAGCGGGAGGGCCAGATACGCAGTATTTT. This translates into CASSQEAGGPDTQYF. The variable domain in full, with the rest retrieved from reference TRBV11-2 and TRBJ2-3, is EAGVAQSPRYKIIEKRQSVAFWCNPISGHATLYWYQQILGQGPKLLIQFQNNGVVDDSQLPKDRFSAERLKGVDSTLKIQPAKLEDSAVYLCASSQEAGGPDTQYFGPGTRLTVL.

This clone was counted between two and nine times. The J gene is TRBJ2-3, the V gene TRBV4-2; 9 nucleotides align to TRBD2. Trimming cost V 4 bases and J 6 bases; bases outside gene matches: 11. The CDR3 loop spans 16 amino acids. CDR1 is LGHNA, CDR2 YNFKEQ, per germline. The CDR3 DNA reads as TGTGCCAGCAGCCCCCAGTTGGCGGGAGGGTGGGATACGCAGTATTTT. It translates to CASSPQLAGGWDTQYF.

This chain connects TRBV4-3 to TRBJ1-5; D is ambiguous. Per germline, CDR1 LGHNA and CDR2 YSLEER. CDR3 length equals 11 residues. Between the trimmed V and J ends, which lost 0 bases and 8 bases, there was a span of 2 bases. The CDR3 region is CASSQDKPQHF. CDR3 DNA sequence: TGCGCCAGCAGCCAAGATAAGCCCCAGCATTTT.

This clone has more than one count but fewer than ten. The V gene is TRBV30, the J gene TRBJ1-1; D is undetermined. Germline loops: CDR1 GTSNPN, CDR2 SVGIG (reference sequence). Between the trimmed V and J ends, which lost 0 bases and 4 bases, there was a span of 6 bases. The CDR3 has 12 amino acids. The CDR3 loop is CAWSVGSTEAFF. CDR3 bases: TGTGCCTGGAGTGTGGGCAGCACTGAAGCTTTCTTT. Using reference TRBV30 and TRBJ1-1 for the parts outside the CDR3, the full variable domain is SQTIHQWPATLVQPVGSPLSLECTVEGTSNPNLYWYRQAAGRGLQLLFYSVGIGQISSEVPQNLSASRPQDRQFILSSKKLLLSDSGFYLCAWSVGSTEAFFGQGTRLTVV.

The V call is TRBV28, the J call TRBJ2-7; D may be TRBD2 (5 bases). The V and J ends lost 1 base and 3 bases respectively, with 13 bases between them. CDR3 length: 15 residues. CDR1 MDHEN and CDR2 SYDVKM come from the germline V gene. Here the CDR3 DNA reads TGTGCCAGCAGTTTATCCTGGCAGGCGGGCTACGAGCAGTACTTC. This encodes CASSLSWQAGYEQYF.

This clone has only a few counts. Other DNA sequences of this sample code for an identical CDR3. The genes are TRBV9 and TRBJ2-1, with 8 bases matching TRBD2. The ends lost 1 base at V and 3 bases at J; junction bases unmatched: 0. The CDR3 length is 14 residues. Germline values: CDR1 SGDLS, CDR2 YYNGEE. As DNA, the CDR3 is TGTGCCAGCAGCGTAACTAGCGGCTACAATGAGCAGTTCTTC. Protein: CASSVTSGYNEQFF.